The present entry profiles one T cell receptor (beta chain) with its context. The table lists this clone with a count of one. Its antigen specificity is not known. The sample holds no much larger clone one base away, and base qualities are not on file. This sample was taken from a study of OX40 agonist ivuxolimab in advanced cancers. In terms of the full investigation: Ivuxolimab was a fully human IgG2 agonistic monoclonal antibody targeting the costimulatory receptor OX40 (CD134). Intravenous ivuxolimab was administered to patients every 2 weeks at six dose levels: 0.01, 0.1, 0.3, 1.5, 3 and 10 mg/kg. Of the approximately 50 dose-escalation patients, hepatocellular carcinoma was present in some 19, melanoma in around 15, renal cell carcinoma in 9 and head and neck cancer in 9. In the dose-escalation cohort, around four fifths of patients were male, and the mean age was approximately 60 years, with a range of 23 to 79. Patients were allowed to have had prior anti-PD-1, anti-PD-L1 or anti-CTLA-4 therapy, and more than 30% of the dose-escalation patients had previously received checkpoint inhibitors. Three dose-escalation patients achieved partial responses, one with hepatocellular carcinoma and two with cutaneous melanoma. The point of sequencing TCRbeta in the periphery was to test whether ivuxolimab changed TCR sequence diversity and drove clonal T-cell expansion. The paper describes the monotherapy dose-escalation part (N of about 52 patients) of the phase I trial of ivuxolimab. What the authors observed across the whole study: After ivuxolimab, expanded clones were on average more numerous among CD8+ T cells than among CD4+ T cells. At doses from 0.1 to 3.0 mg/kg, clonal expansion was seen in both CD4+ and CD8+ blood T cells between baseline and week 6. Low levels of normalized T-cell clonal expansion were also shown by some nonresponding patients. Antigen specificity was not determined for the clonally expanded peripheral T cells. Partial responders in the 0.1-3.0 mg/kg groups had among the lowest normalized peripheral clonal expansion, especially among CD8+ T cells.

Genomic DNA was extracted from sorted cells for sequencing of the TCRbeta CDR3 region. The immunoSEQ Assay was used for sequencing of TCRbeta CDR3 regions. The clones in this table, taken by TCRdb from immuneACCESS, are in-frame only. Not every clone is retained; where verified, under half of the shortfall comes from an unresolved V gene, and the cause of the rest is unknown. This sample lists under 50,000 clones; 80% to 90% were detected once. Roughly 32% of the sample comes from the top ten. Patients with autoimmune disease history or receiving systemic immunosuppression were excluded from the trial. Peripheral blood for TCR sequencing was drawn from every dose cohort at baseline, at cycle 4 day 1 and at cycle 7 day 1. The samples were drawn from a first-in-human, open-label, multicenter phase I dose-escalation trial of ivuxolimab. The trial enrolled adults with locally advanced or metastatic head and neck squamous cell, hepatocellular, melanoma or renal cell carcinoma. Before TCR sequencing, CD4+ and CD8+ T cells were separately sorted from peripheral blood.

From a lookup of the germline V gene, CDR1 and CDR2 are SGHRS and YFSETQ. V loses 0 bases of germline sequence and J loses 0 bases, and the interval between the two ends is 12 bases. Inclusive of the bounding cysteine and phenylalanine, the CDR3 is 17 residues long. The entry retains the CDR3 DNA only, 51 bases that are in frame from base 1. The input for sequencing was CD4+ or CD8+ T cells sorted from blood, taken in a trial of the OX40 agonist ivuxolimab. The V gene is TRBV5-1 and the J gene is TRBJ2-2; 5 matching bases give a weak D call of TRBD2. This receptor was identified in an adult with an advanced solid tumor such as melanoma, head and neck, liver or kidney cancer. CDR3 sequence: CASSLGGSAANTGELFF. The nucleotide sequence reads TGCGCCAGCAGCTTGGGAGGGTCGGCAGCGAACACCGGGGAGCTGTTTTTT.